The rows below give T cell receptor beta chains drawn from one sample of a study of sequential checkpoint blockade in melanoma. Profiled with immunoSEQ multiplex PCR; TCRdb holds only in-frame clones, not every one. The data contain 30,000 or so clones, approximately 86% of them singletons. The sample here was CD8+ T cells sorted from blood (inferred from file names), taken from a patient given nivolumab and ipilimumab in sequence. The receptors stem from a human donor with melanoma. The CDR3 runs from the conserved cysteine through the conserved F or W. Each record gives: clone size, V gene, D gene, CDR3 protein. D genes are given only for firm matches. A clone size is listed for some rows: how often the clone was seen (once, few, many), or a class if it is expanded.

abundance: once; v_gene: TRBV28; d_gene: .; CDR3aa: CASSIGQLGTGELFF
abundance: .; v_gene: TRBV7-9; d_gene: .; CDR3aa: CASSLGQGSRYEQYF
abundance: .; v_gene: TRBV5-1; d_gene: .; CDR3aa: CASSLGLAGNTGELFF
abundance: .; v_gene: TRBV14; d_gene: .; CDR3aa: CASSQDGLFSYEQYF
abundance: .; v_gene: TRBV6-1; d_gene: .; CDR3aa: CATLLQPAGETQYF
abundance: .; v_gene: TRBV29-1; d_gene: TRBD2; CDR3aa: CSVELAGTGELFF
abundance: .; v_gene: TRBV5-5; d_gene: TRBD1; CDR3aa: CASSLGQGAIDEQYF
abundance: .; v_gene: TRBV6-6; d_gene: .; CDR3aa: CASSYVQGANTEAFF
abundance: .; v_gene: TRBV4-2; d_gene: .; CDR3aa: CASSHPLNTEAFF
abundance: .; v_gene: TRBV28; d_gene: .; CDR3aa: CASSSTGGTGELFF
abundance: .; v_gene: TRBV7-2; d_gene: .; CDR3aa: CASNQGGSTGELFF
abundance: .; v_gene: TRBV7-8; d_gene: TRBD2; CDR3aa: CASSLVRRAGGGTGELFF
abundance: .; v_gene: TRBV5-8; d_gene: TRBD2; CDR3aa: CASSPGTNPGANVLTF
abundance: .; v_gene: TRBV6-1; d_gene: .; CDR3aa: CASSAYEQYF
abundance: .; v_gene: TRBV29-1; d_gene: .; CDR3aa: CSGWGGAPLGEAFF
abundance: .; v_gene: TRBV7-8; d_gene: .; CDR3aa: CASSLFRGLNTEAFF
abundance: .; v_gene: TRBV4-3; d_gene: .; CDR3aa: CASSQGAPSYEQYF
abundance: .; v_gene: TRBV7-6; d_gene: TRBD1; CDR3aa: CASSATGGLYGYTF
abundance: .; v_gene: TRBV6-5; d_gene: TRBD2; CDR3aa: CASSYTVAGDEQYF
abundance: .; v_gene: TRBV7-9; d_gene: .; CDR3aa: CASSSLLTQGVFF
abundance: .; v_gene: TRBV11-2; d_gene: .; CDR3aa: CASSPASHEQYF
abundance: .; v_gene: TRBV6-6; d_gene: .; CDR3aa: CASSYSGPRGTYEQYF
abundance: .; v_gene: TRBV11-2; d_gene: TRBD2; CDR3aa: CASSWITSGGTDTQYF
abundance: .; v_gene: TRBV30; d_gene: .; CDR3aa: CAWSTLAEWYTGELFF
abundance: .; v_gene: TRBV7-2; d_gene: .; CDR3aa: CASSSRLYSGANVLTF
abundance: once; v_gene: TRBV9; d_gene: TRBD2; CDR3aa: CASSSTATSVVINEQFF
abundance: .; v_gene: TRBV5-1; d_gene: .; CDR3aa: CASSLTHHRQDSYEQYF